This T cell receptor (beta chain) is from a study of blood T cell repertoires in COVID-19 (dated by TCRdb to the early 2020s). About the investigation overall: Samples from collaborators originated in the United States, Italy and Spain and spanned both the acute and convalescent phases of COVID-19. The prospective study material was composed of cDNA or gDNA derived from T cells, B-cell-depleted T cells, or PBMCs. Subjects who had been exposed to COVID-19, were actively infected with it, or had recovered from it provided the deeply sampled blood TCRbeta repertoires that made up the dataset. The repertoires were released in a freely available public database intended as a resource for research on the immune response to SARS-CoV-2. Samples were obtained from the ongoing ImmuneRACE study (first 160 participants) and from 1,000 to 1,500 subjects provided by 6 global collaborators. Sample metadata almost always included a de-identified subject ID, COVID-19 status, age in years and sex. HLA class I and class II types, where available, came from metadata supplied by the sample provider rather than from assay-based typing.

The research as a whole found: How much clinical and demographic metadata was included differed by source and by participant, and the metadata was provided uncurated.

The collaborating institutions used their own protocols to collect whole blood in K2EDTA tubes. For TCRbeta analysis, collaborators shipped samples as frozen whole blood, isolated PBMCs, or DNA extracted from either of those sample types. Points on this clone: Its antigen target is currently unknown. No clone much larger than this one lies a single base away; base qualities are absent.

TCRbeta CDR3 regions were amplified from genomic DNA by means of the immunoSEQ Assay, a bias-controlled multiplex PCR. For the original study's pipeline: The number of nucleated cells in each sample was estimated from the amplification of reference gene primers within the assay. Sequence reads were collapsed and filtered to measure the absolute abundance of every unique TCRbeta CDR3 rearrangement. Productive Simpson clonality was computed per sample as the square root of Simpson's diversity index over productive rearrangements. TCRdb's version of the immuneACCESS table is confined to in-frame rearrangements and falls short of the full clone set. An unresolved V gene accounts for under half of the shortfall where checked; the remainder is of unknown origin. That table furnishes V, J and clone size, whereas the DNA furnished D and trimming. The table for this sample lists around 55,000 clones; about nine tenths of them were counted only once. 1.4% of the sample belongs to the ten largest clones.

CDR1 is given as SQVTM and CDR2 as ANQGSEA, both from the germline V gene. The CDR3 starts with the cysteine, ends with the phenylalanine, and has 13 residues. The DNA shown is the 39-base CDR3, in frame from base 1. For this chain, trimming is 6 bases at the V end and 1 base at the J end, and the number of junction bases without a gene match is 5. The rearrangement joined TRBV29-1 to TRBJ1-1; 7 central nucleotides agree with TRBD1. The source material was peripheral blood. This receptor was obtained from a man aged 55 to 70 with acute or convalescent COVID-19. The CDR3 protein: CSVMDRPNTEAFF. The nucleotides read TGCAGCGTCATGGACAGGCCGAACACTGAAGCTTTCTTT.